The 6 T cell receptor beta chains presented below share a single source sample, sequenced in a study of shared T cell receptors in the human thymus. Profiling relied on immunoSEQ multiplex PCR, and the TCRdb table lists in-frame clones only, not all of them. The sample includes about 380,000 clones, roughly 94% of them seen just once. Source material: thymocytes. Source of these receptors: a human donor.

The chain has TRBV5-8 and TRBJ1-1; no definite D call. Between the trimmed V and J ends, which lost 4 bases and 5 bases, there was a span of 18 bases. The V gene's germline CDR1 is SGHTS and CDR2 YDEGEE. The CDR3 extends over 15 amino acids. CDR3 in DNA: TGTGCCAGCAGCCACCCTCCGCGAGTGGATACTGAAGCTTTCTTT. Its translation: CASSHPPRVDTEAFF. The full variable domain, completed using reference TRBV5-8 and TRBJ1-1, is EAGVTQSPTHLIKTRGQQATLRCSPISGHTSVYWYQQALGLGLQFLLWYDEGEERNRGNFPPRFSGRQFPNYSSELNVNALELEDSALYLCASSHPPRVDTEAFFGQGTRLTVV.

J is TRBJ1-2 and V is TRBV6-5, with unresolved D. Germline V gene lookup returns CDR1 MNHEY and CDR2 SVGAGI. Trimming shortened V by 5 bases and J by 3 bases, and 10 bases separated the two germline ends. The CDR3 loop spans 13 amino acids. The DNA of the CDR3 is TGTGCCAGCAGTAACAACAGAGACTATGGCTACACCTTC. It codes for CASSNNRDYGYTF.

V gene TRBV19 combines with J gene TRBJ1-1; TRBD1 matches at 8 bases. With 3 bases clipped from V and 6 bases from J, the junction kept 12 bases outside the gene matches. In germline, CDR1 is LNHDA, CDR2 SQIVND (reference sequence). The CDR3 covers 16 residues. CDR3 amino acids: CASSIRMDRASAEAFF. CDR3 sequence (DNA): TGTGCCAGTAGTATCAGGATGGACAGGGCCTCCGCTGAAGCTTTCTTT.

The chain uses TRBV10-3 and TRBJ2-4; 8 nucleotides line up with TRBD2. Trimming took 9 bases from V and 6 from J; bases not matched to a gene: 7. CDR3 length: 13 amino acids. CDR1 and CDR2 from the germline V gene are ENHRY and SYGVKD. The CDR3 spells CAITAGAGNIQYF. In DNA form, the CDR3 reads TGTGCCATTACAGCGGGAGCTGGAAACATTCAGTACTTC.

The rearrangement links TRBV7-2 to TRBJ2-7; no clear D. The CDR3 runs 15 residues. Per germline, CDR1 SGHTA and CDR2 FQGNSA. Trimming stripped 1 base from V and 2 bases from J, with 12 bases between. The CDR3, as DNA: TGTGCCAGCAGCTTAGACGGCAGAGGAACCTACGAGCAGTACTTC. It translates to CASSLDGRGTYEQYF.

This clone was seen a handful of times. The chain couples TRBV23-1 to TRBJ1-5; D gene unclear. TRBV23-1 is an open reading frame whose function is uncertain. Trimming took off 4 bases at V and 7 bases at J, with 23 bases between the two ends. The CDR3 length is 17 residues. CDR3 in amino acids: CASSPPVGRAGRQPQHF. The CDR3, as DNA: TGCGCCAGCAGTCCTCCGGTGGGGAGGGCCGGCCGGCAGCCCCAGCATTTT.